Listed below are T cell receptor beta chains from one sample, sequenced in a study of CD8 T cells in ankylosing spondylitis. Each CDR3 protein gets one entry after TCRdb re-called the 5' RACE reads with MiXCR. The table lists 200,000 to 300,000 distinct CDR3 sequences, roughly a tenth of them singletons. Sequencing input: blood, either unsorted or a sorted T cell fraction (not recorded which). The receptors originated from a male donor with ankylosing spondylitis or in good health (not recorded which). Each CDR3 is given without its conserved first and last residue. Each record gives: clone size, V gene, CDR3 protein. Size values are once, few and many counts, or a class for expanded clones, and some rows have none.

abundance: few
v_gene: TRBV25-1
CDR3aa: ASRAYRDTKNIQY

abundance: many
v_gene: TRBV6-1
CDR3aa: ASSEVGSGPL

abundance: many
v_gene: TRBV12-3/TRBV12-4
CDR3aa: ASSLGLGAYEQY

abundance: few
v_gene: TRBV6-1
CDR3aa: ASSTNTGGFHNEQF

abundance: NA
v_gene: TRBV3-1
CDR3aa: ASSSPGTGVEKLF

abundance: many
v_gene: TRBV12-3/TRBV12-4
CDR3aa: ASSPRQGAGQPQH

abundance: many
v_gene: TRBV2
CDR3aa: ASAIRASNQPQH

abundance: few
v_gene: TRBV7-8
CDR3aa: ASSSTSGVEQY

abundance: NA
v_gene: TRBV6-1
CDR3aa: ASTTLRGQNTEAF

abundance: many
v_gene: TRBV28
CDR3aa: ASSLLEATNEKLF

abundance: many
v_gene: TRBV6-1
CDR3aa: ASGRESSYEQY

abundance: many
v_gene: TRBV30
CDR3aa: AWSKTGGSYEQY

abundance: few
v_gene: TRBV7-9
CDR3aa: ASSLVGGTQY

abundance: NA
v_gene: TRBV3-1
CDR3aa: ASLPTGGVLGTEAF

abundance: NA
v_gene: TRBV10-3
CDR3aa: AISELAPGEQF

abundance: many
v_gene: TRBV7-9
CDR3aa: ASSLQGAEAF

abundance: many
v_gene: TRBV30
CDR3aa: AWSGTGIYGYT

abundance: many
v_gene: TRBV3-1
CDR3aa: ASSQGGPEF

abundance: NA
v_gene: TRBV3-1
CDR3aa: ATCQEEKFGSLDNEQF

abundance: many
v_gene: TRBV11-2
CDR3aa: ASSLDYPGGWGETQY

abundance: few
v_gene: TRBV30
CDR3aa: AWNRGALNTEAF

abundance: many
v_gene: TRBV3-1
CDR3aa: ASSHSGTGNTGELF

abundance: many
v_gene: TRBV15
CDR3aa: ATSRPLAGSSYNEQF

abundance: many
v_gene: TRBV5-1
CDR3aa: ASSFSRTSGAQETQY

abundance: many
v_gene: TRBV5-1
CDR3aa: ASSLDPGDSNQPQH

abundance: few
v_gene: TRBV4-1
CDR3aa: ASSQGPGTSGPSSYYEQY

abundance: few
v_gene: TRBV9
CDR3aa: ASNFGGGFMNEQF

abundance: few
v_gene: TRBV14
CDR3aa: ASSQGLLSYEQY

abundance: NA
v_gene: TRBV11-3
CDR3aa: ASSFLGAYNEQF

abundance: many
v_gene: TRBV5-1
CDR3aa: ASSLVSGGRNNEQF

abundance: many
v_gene: TRBV15
CDR3aa: ATSGTGTGARGETQY

abundance: few
v_gene: TRBV6-5
CDR3aa: ASSFLTSGGNYNEQF

abundance: many
v_gene: TRBV20-1
CDR3aa: SAPDSVYEQY

abundance: many
v_gene: TRBV20-1
CDR3aa: SARDSGVNYGYT

abundance: many
v_gene: TRBV20-1
CDR3aa: SASPTRTGPYEQY

abundance: many
v_gene: TRBV5-6
CDR3aa: ASTFSGGGEKLF

abundance: NA
v_gene: TRBV6-1
CDR3aa: ASSRQGKTDTQY

abundance: many
v_gene: TRBV5-1
CDR3aa: ASSPGGGYT

abundance: many
v_gene: TRBV12-3/TRBV12-4
CDR3aa: ASSLEAGASYEQY

abundance: many
v_gene: TRBV12-3/TRBV12-4
CDR3aa: ASSLHSPQETQY

abundance: many
v_gene: TRBV29-1
CDR3aa: SVIAGDNEQF

abundance: many
v_gene: TRBV20-1
CDR3aa: SAERTSGYEQY

abundance: NA
v_gene: TRBV14
CDR3aa: ASSQADRVGRYGYT

abundance: many
v_gene: TRBV20-1
CDR3aa: SASQGSASEAF

abundance: many
v_gene: TRBV6-5
CDR3aa: ASKFWETQY

abundance: few
v_gene: TRBV29-1
CDR3aa: SVDGVVAPWPSTDTQY